This T cell receptor beta chain was identified during a study of cytomegalovirus exposure and HLA in healthy donors. Study conclusions and caveats: With high specificity and sensitivity, the classifier reportedly diagnosed cytomegalovirus status. The study dropped some indistinguishable V segments, TRBV6-2 and TRBV6-3 among them. According to the study, roughly 160 TCR beta chains were cytomegalovirus-associated.

In the case of this clone: Its antigen is unidentified.

Primers included in the PCR were 60 Vbeta and 13 Jbeta primers. Libraries were prepared by immunoSEQ multiplex PCR; TCRdb keeps only in-frame clonotypes and omits some of them. The table for this sample gives 150,000 or so clones. The CDR3 covers 15 residues. Trimming stripped 6 bases from V and 0 bases from J, with 11 bases between. The germline gives CDR1 LNHNV, CDR2 YYDKDF (reference sequence). This clonotype was sampled from a man between 18 and 35 years old in good health and CMV-seronegative. Sequenced: PBMCs. The rearrangement uses TRBV15 and TRBJ1-4, with D unclear. CDR3 loop: CATRSRFSTNEKLFF. In DNA form, the CDR3 reads TGTGCCACCAGGTCTAGATTTTCAACTAATGAAAAACTGTTTTTT. Filled out from reference TRBV15 and TRBJ1-4, the complete variable domain reads DAMVIQNPRYQVTQFGKPVTLSCSQTLNHNVMYWYQQKSSQAPKLLFHYYDKDFNNEADTPDNFQSRRPNTSFCFLDIRSPGLGDTAMYLCATRSRFSTNEKLFFGSGTQLSVL.